These T cell receptor beta chains were read from a single sample in a study of blood T cell repertoires in COVID-19. Method: immunoSEQ multiplex PCR; TCRdb's copy keeps in-frame clones and lacks some. The repertoire holds about 61,000 clones, with roughly 80% as singletons. What was sequenced was peripheral blood. All receptors derive from a man between 65 and 79 years old with acute or convalescent COVID-19. Both conserved end residues are part of each CDR3. The D gene is left open where the match is weak. For some rows the clone size is stated as once, few or many, or as a class when expanded; others skip it.

D gene,V gene,J gene,clone size,CDR3 protein,CDR3 DNA
.,TRBV2,TRBJ2-7,.,CASSESQGKNEQYF,TGTGCCAGCAGTGAAAGTCAGGGGAAGAACGAGCAGTACTTC
.,TRBV5-8,TRBJ1-6,.,CASSFGQPNSPLHF,TGTGCCAGCAGCTTCGGACAGCCTAATTCACCCCTCCACTTT
TRBD1,TRBV5-8,TRBJ1-5,.,CASSPTGVLYQDQPQHF,TGTGCCAGCAGCCCGACAGGGGTCCTGTACCAAGATCAGCCCCAGCATTTT
TRBD2,TRBV6-5,TRBJ2-1,.,CASSSPGGLTQQFF,TGTGCCAGCAGTTCACCGGGGGGGCTAACCCAACAGTTCTTC
TRBD1,TRBV18,TRBJ2-7,.,CASSPPGQGGIYEQYF,TGTGCCAGCTCACCGCCCGGACAGGGGGGAATTTACGAGCAGTACTTC
.,TRBV5-1,TRBJ1-2,.,CASSPTGFIYGYTF,TGCGCCAGCAGCCCTACAGGGTTCATTTATGGCTACACCTTC
.,TRBV21-1,TRBJ2-7,.,CASPPYRDRQEQYF,TGTGCCAGCCCGCCGTATCGGGACAGGCAGGAGCAGTACTTC
.,TRBV5-4,TRBJ1-1,.,CASSWTATLRAEAFF,TGTGCCAGCAGCTGGACAGCTACTTTGAGGGCTGAAGCTTTCTTT
TRBD1,TRBV28,TRBJ1-2,.,CASSSGTGYYGYTF,TGTGCCAGCAGTTCCGGGACAGGGTACTATGGCTACACCTTC
TRBD1,TRBV11-2,TRBJ1-6,.,CASSPGGYNSPLHF,TGTGCCAGCAGTCCAGGGGGCTATAATTCACCCCTCCACTTT
TRBD1,TRBV5-1,TRBJ1-2,.,CASSLGTGIAYGYTF,TGCGCCAGCAGCTTGGGGACAGGTATAGCCTATGGCTACACCTTC
TRBD2,TRBV7-9,TRBJ2-1,.,CASSTERGASYNEQFF,TGTGCCAGCAGTACCGAGCGGGGGGCCTCCTACAATGAGCAGTTCTTC
.,TRBV5-4,TRBJ2-7,.,CASSSDSTYEQYF,TGTGCCAGCAGCTCGGACAGCACCTACGAGCAGTACTTC
TRBD1,TRBV18,TRBJ2-1,.,CASSPPRQGAIWEQFF,TGTGCCAGCTCACCACCCCGACAGGGGGCGATTTGGGAGCAGTTCTTC
.,TRBV12-3/TRBV12-4,TRBJ2-3,.,CASSPPGVDTQYF,TGTGCCAGCAGTCCCCCGGGGGTCGATACGCAGTATTTT
.,TRBV9,TRBJ1-6,few,CASSSSPRTGNNSPLHF,TGTGCCAGCAGCTCATCTCCCCGGACGGGGAATAATTCACCCCTCCACTTT
.,TRBV9,TRBJ1-2,.,CASSVSVGGSYGYTF,TGTGCCAGCAGCGTATCCGTAGGCGGGTCCTATGGCTACACCTTC
TRBD2,TRBV7-2,TRBJ2-5,.,CASSLGPAASGQETQYF,TGTGCCAGCAGCTTAGGGCCCGCGGCTAGCGGCCAAGAGACCCAGTACTTC
TRBD1,TRBV29-1,TRBJ2-7,.,CSVERTGLNEQYF,TGCAGTGTTGAGAGGACAGGGCTAAACGAGCAGTACTTC
TRBD2,TRBV29-1,TRBJ2-1,.,CSPEGLAGGSYNEQFF,TGCAGCCCCGAAGGACTAGCGGGGGGCTCCTACAATGAGCAGTTCTTC
TRBD1,TRBV3-1/TRBV3-2,TRBJ1-1,.,CASSQGGRGLAFF,TGTGCCAGCAGCCAAGGGGGAAGGGGGCTCGCTTTCTTT
.,TRBV5-1,TRBJ2-5,.,CASRPTGHPQETQYF,TGCGCCAGCAGGCCTACAGGTCACCCCCAAGAGACCCAGTACTTC
.,TRBV5-1,TRBJ2-6,.,CASSLEGSGANVLTF,TGCGCCAGCAGCTTGGAGGGGTCTGGGGCCAACGTCCTGACTTTC
TRBD1,TRBV6-5,TRBJ2-3,.,CASSYGPGGSTDTQYF,TGTGCCAGCAGTTACGGGCCAGGGGGAAGCACAGATACGCAGTATTTT
TRBD2,TRBV29-1,TRBJ2-5,.,CSVPSTSGATWETQYF,TGCAGCGTTCCTTCGACTAGCGGGGCCACTTGGGAGACCCAGTACTTC
.,TRBV19,TRBJ2-3,.,CASSRGSSSTDTQYF,TGTGCCAGTAGTCGCGGTTCTTCTAGCACAGATACGCAGTATTTT
.,TRBV23-1,TRBJ1-5,.,CASSPYPAGIGNQPQHF,TGCGCCAGCAGTCCGTACCCGGCAGGTATCGGCAATCAGCCCCAGCATTTT
TRBD2,TRBV3-1/TRBV3-2,TRBJ2-1,.,CASSRLAGGREQFF,TGTGCCAGCAGTCGACTAGCGGGGGGGAGGGAGCAGTTCTTC
.,TRBV19,TRBJ2-2,.,CASSMGTVNTGELFF,TGTGCCAGTAGTATGGGGACTGTGAACACCGGGGAGCTGTTTTTT
.,TRBV5-1,TRBJ2-7,.,CASSLSAGLVGEQYF,TGCGCCAGCAGCTTGTCAGCAGGGTTGGTGGGGGAGCAGTACTTC
.,TRBV18,TRBJ1-1,once,CASSPPGRITEAFF,TGTGCCAGCTCACCACCGGGGCGGATCACTGAAGCTTTCTTT
.,TRBV5-4,TRBJ2-3,.,CASSSTGFSDTQYF,TGTGCCAGCAGTTCAACAGGTTTCTCAGATACGCAGTATTTT
.,TRBV3-1/TRBV3-2,TRBJ1-6,few,CASNRREGNSPLHF,TGTGCCAGCAACCGAAGGGAGGGTAATTCACCCCTCCACTTT
TRBD1,TRBV11-1,TRBJ2-4,.,CASSYLTTGENIQYF,TGTGCCAGCAGCTATTTAACGACAGGGGAAAACATTCAGTACTTC
TRBD1,TRBV18,TRBJ1-2,.,CASSQTGGADDYGYTF,TGTGCCAGCTCACAAACAGGGGGCGCAGATGACTATGGCTACACCTTC
TRBD1,TRBV11-3,TRBJ2-1,.,CASSPRGTGNYNEQFF,TGTGCCAGCAGCCCCCGGGGGACAGGAAACTACAATGAGCAGTTCTTC
.,TRBV7-2,TRBJ2-2,.,CASSLDRTGELFF,TGTGCCAGCAGCTTAGATCGCACCGGGGAGCTGTTTTTT
TRBD1,TRBV6-4,TRBJ2-3,.,CASSFTGGARTDTQYF,TGTGCCAGCAGCTTTACAGGGGGAGCTCGCACAGATACGCAGTATTTT
.,TRBV5-1,TRBJ2-7,.,CASSLVGGQAPGYEQYF,TGCGCCAGCAGCTTGGTAGGCGGCCAGGCCCCGGGGTACGAGCAGTACTTC
TRBD2,TRBV5-1,TRBJ2-1,.,CASRSGGAGNEQFF,TGCGCCAGCCGTAGCGGGGGGGCTGGAAATGAGCAGTTCTTC
TRBD1,TRBV2,TRBJ2-7,.,CASSGGQGNLGEQYF,TGTGCCAGCAGTGGGGGACAGGGGAACTTGGGCGAGCAGTACTTC
.,TRBV5-6,TRBJ1-1,.,CASSSLPYPGVNTEAFF,TGTGCCAGCAGCTCCCTTCCGTACCCCGGGGTGAACACTGAAGCTTTCTTT
.,TRBV12-3/TRBV12-4,TRBJ2-7,.,CASSFEGTHSQYF,TGTGCCAGCAGTTTTGAGGGGACACACTCCCAGTACTTC
TRBD1,TRBV2,TRBJ1-6,.,CASSEDRGLNSPLHF,TGTGCCAGCAGTGAGGACAGGGGGCTCAATTCACCCCTCCACTTT
TRBD1,TRBV3-1/TRBV3-2,TRBJ2-1,.,CASSQDEGARQFF,TGTGCCAGCAGCCAAGATGAGGGGGCGCGGCAGTTCTTC
TRBD2,TRBV7-6,TRBJ2-1,few,CASSPRSSGGASSYNEQFF,TGTGCCAGCAGCCCTCGGTCTAGCGGGGGTGCTAGCTCCTACAATGAGCAGTTCTTC
TRBD1,TRBV7-3,TRBJ2-1,.,CASSGSTAGQGAGEQFF,TGTGCCAGCAGCGGCAGTACCGCGGGACAGGGGGCGGGTGAGCAGTTCTTC
TRBD2,TRBV5-1,TRBJ2-1,.,CASSLMSGGANEQFF,TGCGCCAGCAGCTTGATGAGCGGGGGGGCGAATGAGCAGTTCTTC
.,TRBV5-1,TRBJ2-1,.,CASSLGQGFDNEQFF,TGCGCCAGCAGCTTGGGTCAGGGGTTTGACAATGAGCAGTTCTTC
TRBD1,TRBV2,TRBJ2-2,.,CASKLSGTGGTGELFF,TGTGCCAGCAAACTTTCCGGGACAGGGGGCACCGGGGAGCTGTTTTTT
.,TRBV11-3,TRBJ2-1,.,CASSPGLQSYNEQFF,TGTGCCAGCAGCCCAGGATTACAGTCCTACAATGAGCAGTTCTTC
TRBD2,TRBV18,TRBJ2-7,.,CASSPGLAGGYPYEQYF,TGTGCCAGCTCACCAGGACTAGCGGGGGGGTATCCCTACGAGCAGTACTTC
.,TRBV18,TRBJ2-1,.,CASSPPDKFGVSQFF,TGTGCCAGCTCACCACCGGACAAGTTTGGGGTGTCGCAGTTCTTC
.,TRBV5-1,TRBJ2-3,once,CASSPTLDTQYF,TGCGCCAGCAGCCCGACTCTAGATACGCAGTATTTT